This T cell receptor (beta chain) was obtained from a study of CD8+ T cells in alopecia areata. Study details: Tofacitinib ran for 6 to 18 months before 6 months off drug.

cDNA prepared by RNA extraction and subsequent reverse transcription served as the template for sequencing. The assay was immunoSEQ multiplex PCR, and TCRdb's table has in-frame clones only and misses some. This table has approximately 200,000 clones, roughly 60% appearing once. As to treatment: oral pan-JAK inhibitor, 5-10 mg twice daily. Between the trimmed V and J ends, which lost 6 bases and 3 bases, there was a span of 17 bases. The CDR3 contains 15 residues. Germline CDR1 is MDHEN and CDR2 is SYDVKM. The input for sequencing was CD4+ T cells sorted from blood, taken at week 24, from a patient treated with tofacitinib. J is TRBJ1-2 and V is TRBV28; D gene unclear. This TCR came from a human donor with alopecia areata. The CDR3 is CASSPIASGYYGYTF. The CDR3 region has the DNA TGTGCCAGCAGCCCAATTGCAAGCGGGTACTATGGCTACACCTTC.